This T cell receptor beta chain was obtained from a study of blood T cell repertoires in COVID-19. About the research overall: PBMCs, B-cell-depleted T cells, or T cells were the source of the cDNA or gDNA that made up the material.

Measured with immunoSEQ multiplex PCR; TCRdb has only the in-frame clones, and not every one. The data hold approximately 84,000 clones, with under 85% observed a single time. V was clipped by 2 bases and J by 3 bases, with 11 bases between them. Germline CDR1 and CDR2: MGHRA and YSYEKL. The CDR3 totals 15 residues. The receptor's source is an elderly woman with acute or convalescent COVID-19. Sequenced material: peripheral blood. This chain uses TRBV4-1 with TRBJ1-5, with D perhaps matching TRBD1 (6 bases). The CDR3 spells CASSQQGQYNQPQHF. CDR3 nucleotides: TGCGCCAGCAGCCAACAGGGGCAATACAATCAGCCCCAGCATTTT.